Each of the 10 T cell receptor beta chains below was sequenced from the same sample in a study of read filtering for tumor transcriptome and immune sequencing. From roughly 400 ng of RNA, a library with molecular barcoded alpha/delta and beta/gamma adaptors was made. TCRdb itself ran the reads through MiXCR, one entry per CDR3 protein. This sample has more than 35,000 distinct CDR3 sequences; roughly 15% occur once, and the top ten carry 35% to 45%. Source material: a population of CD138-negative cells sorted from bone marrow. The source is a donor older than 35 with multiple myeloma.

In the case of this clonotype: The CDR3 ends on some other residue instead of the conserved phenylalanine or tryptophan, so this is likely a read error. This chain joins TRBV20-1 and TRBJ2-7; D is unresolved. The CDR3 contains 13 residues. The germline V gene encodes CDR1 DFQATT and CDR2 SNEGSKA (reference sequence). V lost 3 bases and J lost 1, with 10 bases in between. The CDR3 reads CSASLGRSYEQYL. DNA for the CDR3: TGCAGTGCTAGTTTAGGACGATCCTACGAGCAGTACTTA.

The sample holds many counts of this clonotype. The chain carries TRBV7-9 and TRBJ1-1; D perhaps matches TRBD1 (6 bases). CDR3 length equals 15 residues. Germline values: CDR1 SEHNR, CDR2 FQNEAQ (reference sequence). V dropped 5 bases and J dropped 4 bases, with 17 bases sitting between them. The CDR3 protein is CASSKGGGGSTEAFF. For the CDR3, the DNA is TGTGCCAGCAGCAAAGGGGGTGGGGGGAGCACTGAAGCTTTCTTT.

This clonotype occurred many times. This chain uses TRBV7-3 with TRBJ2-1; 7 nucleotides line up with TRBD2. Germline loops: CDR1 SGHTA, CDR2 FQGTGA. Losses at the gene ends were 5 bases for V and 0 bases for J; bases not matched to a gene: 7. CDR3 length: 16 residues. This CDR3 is CASSPRGGSSYNEQFF. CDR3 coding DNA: TGTGCCAGCAGCCCAAGAGGCGGGAGCTCCTACAATGAGCAGTTCTTC.

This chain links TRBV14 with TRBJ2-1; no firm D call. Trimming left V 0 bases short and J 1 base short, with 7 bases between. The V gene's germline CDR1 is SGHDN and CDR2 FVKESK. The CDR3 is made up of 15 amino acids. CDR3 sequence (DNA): TGTGCCAGCAGCCAAGAGTGGAGTTCCTACAATGAGCAGTTCTTC. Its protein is CASSQEWSSYNEQFF.

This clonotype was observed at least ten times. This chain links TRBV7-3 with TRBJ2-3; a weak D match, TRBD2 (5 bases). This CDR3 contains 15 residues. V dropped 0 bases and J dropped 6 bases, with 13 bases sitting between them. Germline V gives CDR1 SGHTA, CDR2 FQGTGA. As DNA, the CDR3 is TGTGCCAGCAGCTTAACGTCTAGCTTCTACGATACGCAGTATTTT. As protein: CASSLTSSFYDTQYF.

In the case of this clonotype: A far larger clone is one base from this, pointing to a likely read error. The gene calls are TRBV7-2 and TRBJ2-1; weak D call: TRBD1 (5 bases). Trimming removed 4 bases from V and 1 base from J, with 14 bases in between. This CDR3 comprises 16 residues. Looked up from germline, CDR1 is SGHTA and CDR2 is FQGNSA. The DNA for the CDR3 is TGTGCCAGCAGCTCACAGGCCTGGGATTCCTACAATGAGCAGTTCTTC. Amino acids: CASSSQAWDSYNEQFF.

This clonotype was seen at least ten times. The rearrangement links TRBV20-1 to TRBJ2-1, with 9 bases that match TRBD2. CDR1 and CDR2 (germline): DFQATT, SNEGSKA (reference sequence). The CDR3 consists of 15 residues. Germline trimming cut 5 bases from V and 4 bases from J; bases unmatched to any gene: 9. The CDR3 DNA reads TGCAGTGCTCCCCCCCCAAGCGGGAGGTACAATGAGCAGTTCTTC. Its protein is CSAPPPSGRYNEQFF.

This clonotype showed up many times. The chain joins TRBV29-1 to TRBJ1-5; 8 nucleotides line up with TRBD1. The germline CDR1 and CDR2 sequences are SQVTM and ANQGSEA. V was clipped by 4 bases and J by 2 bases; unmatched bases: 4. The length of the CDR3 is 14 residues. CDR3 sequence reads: CSVGSGGRNQPQHF. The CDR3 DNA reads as TGCAGCGTTGGTTCAGGGGGCCGCAATCAGCCCCAGCATTTT.

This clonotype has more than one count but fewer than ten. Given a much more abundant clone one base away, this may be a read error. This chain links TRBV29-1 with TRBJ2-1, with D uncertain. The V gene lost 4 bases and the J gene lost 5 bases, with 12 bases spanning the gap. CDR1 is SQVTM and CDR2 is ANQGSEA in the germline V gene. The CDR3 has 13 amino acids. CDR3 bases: TGCAGCGTTGTACAGTGTCGGGACAATGAGCAGTTCTTC. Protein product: CSVVQCRDNEQFF.

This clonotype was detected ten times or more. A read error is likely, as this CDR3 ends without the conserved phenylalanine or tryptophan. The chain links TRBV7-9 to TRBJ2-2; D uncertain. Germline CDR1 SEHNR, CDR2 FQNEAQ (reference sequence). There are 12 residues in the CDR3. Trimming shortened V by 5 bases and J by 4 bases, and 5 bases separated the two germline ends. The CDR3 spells CASSAPTGELFS. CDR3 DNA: TGTGCCAGCAGCGCCCCCACCGGGGAGCTGTTTTCT.